The 31 T cell receptor beta chains reported below all come from one sample, sequenced in a study of molecular identifiers for immune sequencing clone quantification. TCRdb processed the PCR reads anew with MiXCR; each CDR3 protein has one entry. The data show over 600,000 distinct CDR3 sequences, with around 20% seen just once and 0.85% held by the top ten. The sequenced sample consisted of naive CD8+ T cells from blood, with Jurkat cell RNA spiked in. The subset here: FACS-sorted CD8+CD4-CCR7+CD45RA+ naive T cells. The receptors originated from a human donor in good health. Some libraries in this study had Jurkat cell RNA spiked in.

The chain combines TRBV27 with TRBJ1-6, with D unresolved. The CDR3 extends over 12 amino acids. V lost 1 base and J 16 bases, leaving 11 bases between the germline ends. In germline, CDR1 is MNHEY, CDR2 SMNVEV (reference sequence). The CDR3 here is CASSLLGDDLHF. The CDR3 DNA reads TGTGCCAGCAGTTTATTGGGCGACGATCTCCACTTT.

Ten or more counts support this clonotype. J is TRBJ1-5 and V is TRBV5-5, with TRBD1 matching 9 bases. Looked up from germline, CDR1 is SGHKS and CDR2 is YYEKEE (reference sequence). The junction had 6 bases not matched to a gene; V was cut back by 2 bases and J by 6 bases. The CDR3 length is 15 residues. CDR3 residues: CASSFQDRGGQPQHF. In DNA form, the CDR3 reads TGTGCCAGCAGCTTTCAGGACAGGGGTGGTCAGCCCCAGCATTTT.

This clonotype was recorded at least ten times. The J gene is TRBJ2-7, the V gene TRBV6-1; D is possibly TRBD1 (6 bases). The CDR3 is 12 residues long. Trimming removed 4 bases from V and 3 bases from J, with 7 bases in between. Germline V CDR1 and CDR2: MNHNS, SASEGT. The DNA for the CDR3 is TGTGCCAGCAGTGGGACAGTCTACGAGCAGTACTTC. Its protein is CASSGTVYEQYF.

There are a few counts of this clonotype. A clone one base away is much larger, so this may be a read error. The chain joins TRBV2 to TRBJ1-2; 8 bases are a match to TRBD1. The CDR3 contains 13 residues. The germline V gene has CDR1 SNHLY and CDR2 FYNNEI. Germline trimming cut 8 bases from V and 5 bases from J; bases unmatched to any gene: 7. CDR3 DNA: TGTGCCAGCGAAGGACAGGGAAGTTATGGCTACACCTTC. Its translation: CASEGQGSYGYTF.

Details on this clonotype: It is likely a read error, because the conserved phenylalanine at the end of the CDR3 is missing. The chain employs TRBV7-9 and TRBJ2-1; D might be TRBD1 or TRBD2, each matching 6 bases. CDR1 and CDR2 from the germline V gene are SEHNR and FQNEAQ (reference sequence). Trimming took off 5 bases at V and 10 bases at J, with 12 bases between the two ends. CDR3 length: 12 residues. CDR3: CASSEQGLEQFL. The CDR3 coding sequence is TGTGCCAGCAGCGAACAGGGACTCGAGCAGTTCCTC.

In its sample, this clonotype was seen a few times. The chain has TRBV28 and TRBJ1-4; D might be TRBD1 (5 bases). The CDR3 sequence is 15 residues long. Trimming took 3 bases from V and 2 from J, leaving 10 bases between them. Germline V CDR1 and CDR2: MDHEN, SYDVKM. The CDR3 coding sequence is TGTGCCAGCAGTTTTGGGGGGTACACTAATGAAAAACTGTTTTTT. As protein: CASSFGGYTNEKLFF.

This clonotype was observed a handful of times. The V call is TRBV20-1, the J call TRBJ2-7, with D perhaps matching TRBD2 (6 bases). The germline gives CDR1 DFQATT, CDR2 SNEGSKA (reference sequence). There are 15 residues in the CDR3. V was trimmed by 7 bases and J by 2 bases, leaving 21 bases between them. CDR3 protein: CSVRVARDFTYEQYF. Written as DNA, the CDR3 is TGCAGTGTCAGAGTGGCTAGGGACTTCACCTACGAGCAGTACTTC.

This clonotype has at least ten counts. The V and J genes are TRBV7-9 and TRBJ1-3; the D is unclear. CDR1 is SEHNR and CDR2 is FQNEAQ in the germline V gene (reference sequence). This CDR3 is 14 amino acids long. V lost 1 base and J 4 bases, leaving 8 bases between the germline ends. CDR3 nucleotide sequence: TGTGCCAGCAGCTTAGTAGTAGCGGGAAACACCATATATTTT. Its translation is CASSLVVAGNTIYF.

Many counts were recorded for this clonotype. The chain carries TRBV30 and TRBJ2-7, with D unclear. This CDR3 spans 11 amino acids. The germline gives CDR1 GTSNPN, CDR2 SVGIG (reference sequence). V lost 5 bases and J 0 bases, leaving 5 bases between the germline ends. The CDR3 bases are TGTGCCTGGGGGCACTCCTACGAGCAGTACTTC. This codes for CAWGHSYEQYF.

This clonotype appeared many times. The V call is TRBV11-2, the J call TRBJ1-5; 7 bases are a match to TRBD1. The ends lost 4 bases at V and 14 bases at J; junction bases unmatched: 11. Germline values: CDR1 SGHAT, CDR2 FQNNGV. This CDR3 is built from 13 residues. As DNA, the CDR3 is TGTGCCAGCAGCTCAGCCCTAGGACAGGAAGAGCATTTT. Its translation: CASSSALGQEEHF.

The table lists this clonotype with many counts. The chain couples TRBV6-2 or TRBV6-3 to TRBJ2-3, with a weak D call TRBD2 (5 bases). CDR3 size: 16 residues. The germline V gene encodes CDR1 MNHEY and CDR2 SVGEGT. V lost 4 bases and J lost 0, with 14 bases in between. The CDR3 loop reads CASSWGVVLSTDTQYF. CDR3 DNA: TGTGCCAGCAGTTGGGGAGTAGTGCTTAGCACAGATACGCAGTATTTT.

This clonotype was counted ten times or more. V usage is TRBV6-4 and J usage is TRBJ1-3; TRBD1 is a possible D gene (5 bases). CDR3 length equals 16 residues. Germline CDR1 and CDR2: MRHNA and SNTAGT. V was clipped by 7 bases and J by 0 bases, with 16 bases between them. The CDR3 region is CASTKGPPSSGNTIYF. The DNA for the CDR3 is TGTGCCAGCACCAAGGGACCGCCCAGCTCTGGAAACACCATATATTTT.

V is TRBV27 and J is TRBJ2-2; perhaps TRBD1 as D (5 bases). CDR1 is MNHEY, CDR2 SMNVEV, per germline (reference sequence). The CDR3 spans 14 residues. V was clipped by 6 bases and J by 6 bases, with 14 bases between them. The CDR3 DNA reads as TGTGCCAGCAGACCCATCCTAGGGGCCGGGGAGCTGTTTTTT. Translation gives CASRPILGAGELFF.

This clonotype was observed many times. V and J are TRBV6-5 and TRBJ2-5; 9 bases are shared with TRBD1. The CDR3 totals 15 residues. Germline CDR1 is MNHEY and CDR2 is SVGAGI. V gave up 4 bases and J gave up 1 base; unmatched junction bases: 4. The DNA for the CDR3 is TGTGCCAGCAGTTCCCGGGACAGGGCCCAAGAGACCCAGTACTTC. This codes for CASSSRDRAQETQYF.

This clonotype was observed many times. The rearrangement joins TRBV20-1 to TRBJ1-5; D is undetermined. The germline V gene has CDR1 DFQATT and CDR2 SNEGSKA (reference sequence). The ends were cut back, 4 bases at V and 12 bases at J, with 13 bases in the middle. The CDR3 is 11 amino acids. The chain's CDR3 is CSAITGFFQHF. The DNA for the CDR3 is TGCAGTGCTATTACGGGCTTTTTCCAGCATTTT.

This chain connects TRBV9 to TRBJ1-2, with D possibly matching TRBD1 (5 bases). The CDR3 is 15 residues long. Germline V CDR1 and CDR2: SGDLS, YYNGEE. The germline V and J ends were trimmed by 4 bases and 4 bases, with 17 bases remaining between them. CDR3 DNA sequence: TGTGCCAGCAGCCTAGGACCGGGGGGAAGCTATGGCTACACCTTC. Protein: CASSLGPGGSYGYTF.

Comments on this clonotype: A single base separates this from a much larger clone, so it may be a read error. The chain employs TRBV4-1 and TRBJ1-1; 7 nucleotides line up with TRBD1. Germline V lookup: CDR1 MGHRA, CDR2 YSYEKL. This CDR3 has 13 residues. Unmatched junction bases numbered 10, after V lost 4 bases and J lost 11 bases. The CDR3 nucleotides read TGCGCCAGCAGCCGAGCCTTACAGGGGAGTGCTTTCTTT. Translating it yields CASSRALQGSAFF.

There are many counts of this clonotype. The rearrangement links TRBV28 to TRBJ2-7; unclear D gene. CDR1 is MDHEN and CDR2 is SYDVKM in the germline V gene. V was trimmed by 1 base and J by 2 bases, leaving 9 bases between them. The CDR3 contains 14 residues. The CDR3 nucleotides read TGTGCCAGCAGTTTATATGAGACCACCTACGAGCAGTACTTC. The encoded protein is CASSLYETTYEQYF.

The chain uses TRBV5-1 and TRBJ2-1; tentatively, D is TRBD1 (6 bases). V dropped 0 bases and J dropped 7 bases, with 14 bases sitting between them. This CDR3 comprises 15 residues. Germline V gene sequence: CDR1 SGHRS, CDR2 YFSETQ. CDR3 in DNA: TGCGCCAGCAGCTTGGTTACAGGGAATGGAAATGAGCAGTTCTTC. Translating gives CASSLVTGNGNEQFF. Filled out from reference TRBV5-1 and TRBJ2-1, the complete variable domain reads KAGVTQTPRYLIKTRGQQVTLSCSPISGHRSVSWYQQTPGQGLQFLFEYFSETQRNKGNFPGRFSGRQFSNSRSEMNVSTLELGDSALYLCASSLVTGNGNEQFFGPGTRLTVL.

Of note for this clonotype: A read error is possible here, since a much larger clone lies one base away. The CDR3 is CASGQEILSSYNSPLHF. CDR3 nucleotides: TGTGCCAGCGGCCAAGAGATACTAAGCTCCTATAATTCACCCCTCCACTTT. This chain links TRBV4-2 with TRBJ1-6; D is unresolved. Germline CDR1 reads LGHNA; CDR2 reads YNFKEQ. This CDR3 is built from 17 residues.

This clonotype was seen at least ten times. The chain combines TRBV7-2 with TRBJ2-3, with a possible D match to TRBD1 (5 bases). The CDR3 contains 15 residues. Trimming left V 7 bases short and J 2 bases short, with 16 bases between. Germline assignment: CDR1 SGHTA and CDR2 FQGNSA. The CDR3 here is CASTGYQGFTDTQYF. CDR3 coding DNA: TGTGCCAGCACAGGCTATCAGGGTTTCACAGATACGCAGTATTTT.

This clonotype was seen ten or more times. The gene calls are TRBV9 and TRBJ1-6; maybe TRBD1 (5 bases). The germline V and J ends were trimmed by 3 bases and 6 bases, with 10 bases remaining between them. CDR1 and CDR2 from the germline V gene are SGDLS and YYNGEE. The CDR3 has 14 residues. As DNA, the CDR3 is TGTGCCAGCAGCGACCGGGACGGTAATTCACCCCTCCACTTT. It codes for CASSDRDGNSPLHF. The entire variable domain, with the rest obtained from reference TRBV9 and TRBJ1-6, is as follows: DSGVTQTPKHLITATGQRVTLRCSPRSGDLSVYWYQQSLDQGLQFLIQYYNGEERAKGNILERFSAQQFPDLHSELNLSSLELGDSALYFCASSDRDGNSPLHFGNGTRLTVT.

Ten or more counts support this clonotype. This rearrangement joins TRBV13 to TRBJ2-4; D gene ambiguous. The CDR3 length is 15 residues. The V gene lost 5 bases and the J gene lost 0 bases, with 11 bases spanning the gap. From germline, CDR1 is PRHDT and CDR2 FYEKMQ (reference sequence). The CDR3 sequence is CASSPTELAKNIQYF. The CDR3 DNA is TGTGCCAGCAGCCCCACCGAACTAGCCAAAAACATTCAGTACTTC.

This clonotype was observed at least ten times. This sequence joins TRBV2 and TRBJ2-7, with 13 bases matching TRBD2. Germline V gene lookup returns CDR1 SNHLY and CDR2 FYNNEI. J lost 6 bases, V lost 6 bases, and 5 bases had no gene match. The CDR3 extends over 14 amino acids. CDR3 sequence: CASRGLAGVAEQYF. The CDR3 DNA reads as TGTGCCAGCAGAGGACTAGCGGGAGTAGCCGAGCAGTACTTC. Using reference TRBV2 and TRBJ2-7 for the parts outside the CDR3, the full variable domain is EPEVTQTPSHQVTQMGQEVILRCVPISNHLYFYWYRQILGQKVEFLVSFYNNEISEKSEIFDDQFSVERPDGSNFTLKIRSTKLEDSAMYFCASRGLAGVAEQYFGPGTRLTVT.

The chain recombines TRBV2 with TRBJ1-1; no reliable D call. The CDR3 totals 15 residues. CDR1 SNHLY and CDR2 FYNNEI come from the germline V gene. V lost 7 bases, J lost 5 bases, and 20 bases lay in between. The CDR3 bases are TGTGCCAGCAAACTTTTCTCCTTGGGCACTACTGAAGCTTTCTTT. It encodes CASKLFSLGTTEAFF.

This clonotype has at least ten counts. This chain connects TRBV9 to TRBJ2-3, with 9 bases fitting TRBD2. This CDR3 is built from 19 residues. V gave up 2 bases and J gave up 4 bases; unmatched junction bases: 17. Germline CDR1 is SGDLS and CDR2 is YYNGEE. This CDR3 reads CASSVAKSREGFASDTQYF. The CDR3 DNA is TGTGCCAGCAGCGTGGCAAAGTCGCGGGAGGGCTTCGCGTCAGATACGCAGTATTTT.

This rearrangement joins TRBV30 to TRBJ2-1; 8 nucleotides match TRBD1. This CDR3 region has 13 residues. J gave up 7 bases and V 5 bases, and 7 bases lay outside the gene matches. Germline CDR1 and CDR2: GTSNPN and SVGIG (reference sequence). The CDR3 here is CAWGTGGWNEQFF. The CDR3 DNA reads as TGTGCCTGGGGGACAGGCGGCTGGAATGAGCAGTTCTTC.

The chain couples TRBV6-2 or TRBV6-3 to TRBJ2-2; no definite D call. Between the trimmed V and J ends, which lost 7 bases and 5 bases, there was a span of 8 bases. The length of the CDR3 is 12 residues. From germline, CDR1 is MNHEY and CDR2 SVGEGT. CDR3 coding DNA: TGTGCCAGCACCCCCGAGACCGGGGAGCTGTTTTTT. Protein: CASTPETGELFF.

In its sample, this clonotype was seen many times. This rearrangement joins TRBV14 to TRBJ2-1, with 9 bases matching TRBD2. J was trimmed by 8 bases and V by 0 bases; bases with no gene match: 8. The CDR3 sequence is 16 residues long. The V gene's germline CDR1 is SGHDN and CDR2 FVKESK. The CDR3 DNA is TGTGCCAGCAGCCAAGATACGAGCGGGAGGATGTATGAGCAGTTCTTC. This codes for CASSQDTSGRMYEQFF.

A few counts support this clonotype. The CDR3 bases are TGTGCCAGCAGCGGGGCAGGCTCCGGCGAGCAGTACTTC. Amino acid sequence: CASSGAGSGEQYF. This rearrangement joins TRBV9 to TRBJ2-7; D uncertain. The germline V gene has CDR1 SGDLS and CDR2 YYNGEE. V gave up 3 bases and J gave up 6 bases, with 13 bases separating them. The CDR3 loop spans 13 amino acids.

The chain couples TRBV6-1 to TRBJ2-7; D might be TRBD1 (6 bases). This CDR3 spans 16 amino acids. The germline gives CDR1 MNHNS, CDR2 SASEGT. V shed 3 bases and J shed 0 bases, with 15 bases lying between them. CDR3 sequence (DNA): TGTGCCAGCAGTGATATTATAGGACAGCACTCCTACGAGCAGTACTTC. It encodes CASSDIIGQHSYEQYF.